This T cell receptor beta chain stems from a study of regulatory T cells in long-lasting Graves disease. The sample's time point: newly diagnosed GD, antithyroid drugs for less than 3 months. Scientists built the TCR library using RNA that was extracted from PBMCs. This clonotype was seen many times. Construction of the TCR beta libraries employed iRepertoire HTBI primers in conjunction with Arm-PCR of CDR3 regions. MiXCR, applied by TCRdb to the multiplex PCR reads, yields one record per CDR3 protein. The sample shows roughly 320,000 distinct CDR3 sequences, 16% of them seen only once. Another study also made use of these data, one on T cells in Graves' hyperthyroidism and ophthalmopathy. This second study says: Diagnosing involved the use of clinical symptoms, serum thyroxine and TRAb, thyroid ultrasound and orbital computed tomography. Also found in blood were most expanded thyroid clonotypes above 0.001. Stable hyperthyroidism was told apart from ophthalmopathy by a model built on 13 V-J features.

The sample consisted of peripheral blood mononuclear cells (PBMCs), taken at new diagnosis, from a patient treated with antithyroid drugs. The TCR was taken from a man aged 35 to 55 with Graves disease.

CDR3 bases: TGTGCCAGCAGCGGGACAGACAACTATGGCTACACCTTC. Protein sequence: CASSGTDNYGYTF. The chain is built from TRBV6-1 and TRBJ1-2, with 7 bases lining up with TRBD1. CDR3 size: 13 residues. Germline CDR1 MNHNS, CDR2 SASEGT. J lost 2 bases, V lost 6 bases, and 3 bases had no gene match.